The clone carrying this TCR beta chain was seen ten or more times. As yet, its antigen is unknown. Lacking the conserved final phenylalanine or tryptophan, this CDR3 likely reflects a read error. Because the CDR3's place on the DNA is in doubt, the DNA is left out and the CDR3 is given as listed by TCRdb. Nobody among the patients had been given any treatment before thyroid surgery. The data belong to a study of metastatic and nonmetastatic thyroid tumors. Across the whole study: Patients with malignant and benign thyroid disease provided blood and tumor or nodule tissue, whose repertoires were compared.

Notes on the study in general: The reported finding was significantly higher TCR beta diversity in malignant thyroid tumors relative to benign nodules, in blood and tumor.

Germline V gene data show CDR1 as SEHNR and CDR2 as FQNEAQ (reference sequence). The CDR3 has 11 residues if both end residues are counted. As originally analysed: Using the CDR3 differences seen across clinicopathological groups, the authors built a distant-metastasis classifier for papillary thyroid cancer, which was meant to discriminate distant-metastatic patients. TCRdb called clones again from the PCR reads with MiXCR. TCRdb, not the authors, supplied the V and J calls. The sample includes tens of thousands of clones, approximately 25% of them seen just once. Sequenced: tumor tissue. This TCR was sampled from a female donor with papillary thyroid cancer or a benign thyroid nodule (not recorded which). Some clones in this sample may be carry-over from other donors' samples. The gene calls are TRBV7-9 and TRBJ2-5; the table names TRBD2, a call not compared with the DNA. CDR3 residues: CASSLAGDQRI.